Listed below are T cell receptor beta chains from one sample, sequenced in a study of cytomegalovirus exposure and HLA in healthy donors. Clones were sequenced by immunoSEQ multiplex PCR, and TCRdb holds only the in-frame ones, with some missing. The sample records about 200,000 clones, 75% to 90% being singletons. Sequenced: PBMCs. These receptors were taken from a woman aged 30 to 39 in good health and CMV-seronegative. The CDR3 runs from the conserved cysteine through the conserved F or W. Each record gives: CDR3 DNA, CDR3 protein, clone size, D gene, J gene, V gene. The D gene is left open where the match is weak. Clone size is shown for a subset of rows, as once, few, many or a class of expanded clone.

TGTGCCAGCAGCCAATCCTGGGCGGAGACCCAGTACTTC CASSQSWAETQYF . . TRBJ2-5 TRBV4-2
TGTGCCAGCAGTTTATACGTAGCGAAGGCCTACGAGCAGTACTTC CASSLYVAKAYEQYF . . TRBJ2-7 TRBV28
TGTGCCAGCAGCTTAGGGGGACAGGGTCGTGGCTACACCTTC CASSLGGQGRGYTF . TRBD1 TRBJ1-2 TRBV7-9
TGTGCCAGCAGCTTCGACAGGGGGATCAGCACAGATACGCAGTATTTT CASSFDRGISTDTQYF once TRBD1 TRBJ2-3 TRBV13
TGTGCCAGCAGTCCCTCTAGCGGGGACTACGAGCAGTACTTC CASSPSSGDYEQYF . TRBD2 TRBJ2-7 TRBV28
TGTGCCAGCAGTTTAGCCGGACTTTCGTACGAGCAGTACTTC CASSLAGLSYEQYF . . TRBJ2-7 TRBV27
TGTGCCAGCAGCTGGACAGGCTCCTACGAGCAGTACTTC CASSWTGSYEQYF . TRBD1 TRBJ2-7 TRBV27
TGCGCCAGCAGCCCGACTAGCGGGGGTGCAGATACGCAGTATTTT CASSPTSGGADTQYF . TRBD2 TRBJ2-3 TRBV4-1
TGCGCCAGCAGCTTGCGTGGGGAGGGAGAGACCCAGTACTTC CASSLRGEGETQYF . TRBD2 TRBJ2-5 TRBV5-1
TGTGCCAGCAGCGTAATGGGACAGCGTGAAGAGCAGTACTTC CASSVMGQREEQYF . TRBD1 TRBJ2-7 TRBV9
TGTGCCAGCAGTGACTCGAAGCTTAGGGACAGGGGGCAATTACCCTATGGCTACACCTTC CASSDSKLRDRGQLPYGYTF . TRBD1 TRBJ1-2 TRBV6-4
TGTGCCAGCAGCTTTGGCAGGGCCTACGAGCAGTACTTC CASSFGRAYEQYF few . TRBJ2-7 TRBV11-2
TGCGCCAGCAGCCTCAGGGGGCGGGATGAGTATGGCTACACCTTC CASSLRGRDEYGYTF . TRBD1 TRBJ1-2 TRBV4-1
TGTGCCAGCAGCCCCGGACAGGTTAATCAGCCCCAGCATTTT CASSPGQVNQPQHF once TRBD1 TRBJ1-5 TRBV7-8
TGTGCCAGCAGCTTAGACGGGGGATTCTACACCTTC CASSLDGGFYTF few . TRBJ1-2 TRBV5-4
TGTGCCAGCAGCCGGGGCCTCTGGCGACTTAGCTCCTACAATGAGCAGTTCTTC CASSRGLWRLSSYNEQFF . . TRBJ2-1 TRBV14
TGCAGCGTTGATTCCAGCAACTCGGGCGAGCAGTACTTC CSVDSSNSGEQYF . . TRBJ2-7 TRBV29-1
TGTGCCAGCAGCGTCGGTACCGGGGAGCTGTTTTTT CASSVGTGELFF . . TRBJ2-2 TRBV9
TGTGCCAGCAGCACTAGTGTAATTAATGAGCAGTTCTTC CASSTSVINEQFF few . TRBJ2-1 TRBV11-3
TGCAGAGGCGGGGTAGGAGAGACCCAGTACTTC CRGGVGETQYF . . TRBJ2-5 TRBV20-1